This T cell receptor beta chain was sequenced during a study of T cells in Graves' hyperthyroidism and ophthalmopathy. In the case of this clonotype: The germline gene is not matched at one end of the junction; a read error may be the cause.

Researchers amplified the TCR beta CDR3 regions from RNA transcripts. When the TCR CDR3 underwent first-round RT-PCR, the HTBI primer set was used. TCRdb passed the multiplex PCR reads through MiXCR, listing each CDR3 protein once. The data hold nearly 750,000 distinct CDR3 sequences, with roughly a third observed a single time. Reasons for excluding patients were uncontrolled infection, other autoimmune disease, pregnancy or lactation. Fresh 10 ml peripheral blood yielded PBMCs. CDR3 length: 13 residues. Germline V lookup: CDR1 LGHNT, CDR2 FRNRAP. The rearrangement joins TRBV12-5 to TRBJ2-5, with D perhaps matching TRBD2 (6 bases). The receptor comes from a woman in her thirties or forties with Graves' hyperthyroidism. The sequenced sample consisted of blood. The CDR3 protein is CASGRDLEETQYF. The CDR3 DNA is TGTGCTAGTGGTCGGGACTTGGAAGAAACCCAGTACTTC.